This T cell receptor beta chain came from a study of Graves' ophthalmopathy and Graves' hyperthyroidism. Study in general: Hyperthyroidism qualified as stable when ophthalmopathy did not develop within 18 months of follow-up.

Trimming removed 3 bases from V and 5 bases from J, with 11 bases in between. CDR3 length equals 14 residues. Germline CDR1 is LNHDA and CDR2 is SQIVND (reference sequence). The sample holds many counts of this clonotype. Hyperthyroidism was new, under 2 months, in patients aged 18 to 65. Enrollment excluded any patients with other autoimmune diseases, uncontrolled infections, pregnancy or lactation. Diagnosis used clinical symptoms, serum thyroxine, TRAb, thyroid ultrasound and orbital computed tomography. Amplification of the TCR beta CDR3 regions used RNA transcripts (as template). Second-round multiplex PCR came after first-round RT-PCR with HTBI primers. TCRdb reprocessed the multiplex PCR reads via MiXCR and lists one record per CDR3 protein. This sample yields around 1,000,000 distinct CDR3 sequences, of which 35% to 40% are seen a single time; around 10% belongs to the top ten.

V usage is TRBV19 and J usage is TRBJ1-5; no reliable D call. The sequenced sample was peripheral blood or thyroid tissue (not recorded which). The sequence derives from an adult man with Graves' hyperthyroidism. This CDR3 is CASSIVRTHQPQHF. The CDR3 DNA follows: TGTGCCAGTAGTATTGTCCGGACCCATCAGCCCCAGCATTTT.